This T cell receptor beta chain was recorded in a study of T cells after yellow fever vaccination. Study conclusions and caveats: Clonotype sharing between CD4 and CD8 compartments was small. Re-detected after boosting: most primary clones, approximately 97% of CD4 and roughly 90% of CD8. The secondary response was weaker but peaked faster, day 5 versus 15.

This CDR3 comprises 16 residues. The germline V gene encodes CDR1 DFQATT and CDR2 SNEGSKA (reference sequence). V dropped 3 bases and J dropped 2; count of bases not matched to a gene: 6. TCR cDNA, made by 5'RACE template switching, carried an added universal primer site and UMIs. A single record per CDR3 protein comes from TCRdb applying MiXCR to the 5' RACE reads. Of fewer than 100,000 distinct CDR3 sequences listed, 8.9% are singletons. The source was CD8+ T cells not binding an NS4B(214-222) dextramer, sorted from PBMCs, collected more than 13 days after the first yellow fever vaccination. This TCR was recovered from a man aged 18 to 30 who received the YFV17D yellow fever vaccine. This chain links TRBV20-1 with TRBJ2-3, with 12 positions matching TRBD2. The CDR3 here is CSASPRTSGNTDTQYF. CDR3 nucleotides: TGCAGTGCTAGCCCGAGGACTAGCGGGAACACAGATACGCAGTATTTT.